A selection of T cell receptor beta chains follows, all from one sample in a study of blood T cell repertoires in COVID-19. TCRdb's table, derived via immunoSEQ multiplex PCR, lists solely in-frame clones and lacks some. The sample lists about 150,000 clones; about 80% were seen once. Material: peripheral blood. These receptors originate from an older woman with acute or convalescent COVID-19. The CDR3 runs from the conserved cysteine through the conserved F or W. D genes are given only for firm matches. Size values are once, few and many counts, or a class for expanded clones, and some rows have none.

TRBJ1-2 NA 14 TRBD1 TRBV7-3 TGTGCCAGCAGCTTAAGTCCAGGGGGCAGCGGCTACACCTTC CASSLSPGGSGYTF
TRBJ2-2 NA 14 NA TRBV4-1 TGCGCCAGCAGCCACTCTAAAAACACCGGGGAGCTGTTTTTT CASSHSKNTGELFF
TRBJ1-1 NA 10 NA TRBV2 TGTGCCAGCCGGAACACTGAAGCTTTCTTT CASRNTEAFF
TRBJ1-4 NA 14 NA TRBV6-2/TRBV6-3 TGTGCCAGCAGTTACTACAGGAGAAATGAAAAACTGTTTTTT CASSYYRRNEKLFF
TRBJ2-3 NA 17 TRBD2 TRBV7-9 TGTGCCAGCAGCTTACCCCAGCGGGGGGCTCGCACAGATACGCAGTATTTT CASSLPQRGARTDTQYF
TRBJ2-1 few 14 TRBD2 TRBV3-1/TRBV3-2 TGTGCCAGCACCCCCTTTAGCGGGTCCAATGAGCAGTTCTTC CASTPFSGSNEQFF
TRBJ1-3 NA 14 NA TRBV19 TGTGCCAGTAGTATGGCAGGCCAAGGAAACACCATATATTTT CASSMAGQGNTIYF
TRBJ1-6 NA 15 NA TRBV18 TGTGCCAGCTCACCCCCCGGGAGGATCAATTCACCCCTCCACTTT CASSPPGRINSPLHF
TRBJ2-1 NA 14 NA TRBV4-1 TGCGCCAGCAGCCCAGTCCAATTCTACAATGAGCAGTTCTTC CASSPVQFYNEQFF
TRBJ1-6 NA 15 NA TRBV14 TGTGCCAGCAGCCCCTCCCGGACACCCAATTCACCCCTCCACTTT CASSPSRTPNSPLHF
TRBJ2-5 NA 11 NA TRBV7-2 TGTGCCAGCAGGCGAGAGGAGACCCAGTACTTC CASRREETQYF
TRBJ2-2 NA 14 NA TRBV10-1 TGCGCCAGCAGATCCGGGGATTTGACCGGGGAGCTGTTTTTT CASRSGDLTGELFF
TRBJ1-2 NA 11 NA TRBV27 TGTGCCAGCAGAACAGGGACGGGCTACACCTTC CASRTGTGYTF
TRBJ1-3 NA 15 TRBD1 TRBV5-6 TGTGCCAGCAGCGTACGACAGGGTGCTGGAAACACCATATATTTT CASSVRQGAGNTIYF
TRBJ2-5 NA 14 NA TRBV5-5 TGTGCCAGCAGCTTGGTAGGCCCTCCGGGGACCCAGTACTTC CASSLVGPPGTQYF
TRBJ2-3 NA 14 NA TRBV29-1 TGCAGCGTTGACGGGGGGCCCGGCACAGATACGCAGTATTTT CSVDGGPGTDTQYF
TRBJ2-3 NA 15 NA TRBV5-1 TGCGCCAGCAGCTCACAGAGATATAGCACAGATACGCAGTATTTT CASSSQRYSTDTQYF
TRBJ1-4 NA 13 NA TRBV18 TGTGCCAGCTCACCAGGGGCAGGGGAAAAACTGTTTTTT CASSPGAGEKLFF
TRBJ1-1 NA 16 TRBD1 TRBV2 TGTGCCAGCAGTGAAAAAGGGGGACAGGGAAACACTGAAGCTTTCTTT CASSEKGGQGNTEAFF
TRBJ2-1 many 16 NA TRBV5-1 TGCGCCAGCAGCTTGGAGAGACAGATCTCCTACAATGAGCAGTTCTTC CASSLERQISYNEQFF
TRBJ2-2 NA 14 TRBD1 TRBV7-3 TGTGCCAGCAGCCCCGACAGGGGTCGCGGGGAGCTGTTTTTT CASSPDRGRGELFF
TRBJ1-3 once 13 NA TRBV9 TGTGCCAGCAGCGGGACATCGGGAAACACCATATATTTT CASSGTSGNTIYF
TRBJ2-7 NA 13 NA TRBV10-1 TGCGCCAGCAGCGTTGGAGGGAGAGGCGAGCAGTACTTC CASSVGGRGEQYF
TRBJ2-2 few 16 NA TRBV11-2 TGTGCCAGCAGCCTATGGGGGGACAGCCCCACCGGGGAGCTGTTTTTT CASSLWGDSPTGELFF
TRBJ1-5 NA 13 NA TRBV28 TGTGCCAGCACCGAACACAGGGCCCAGCCCCAGCATTTT CASTEHRAQPQHF
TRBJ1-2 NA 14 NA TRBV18 TGTGCCAGCTCATTGGTTCGGTCTTTGGAGGGCTACACCTTC CASSLVRSLEGYTF
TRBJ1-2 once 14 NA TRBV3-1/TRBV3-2 TGTGCCAGCAGCCAAGATGGAGGGTTCGGTGGCTACACCTTC CASSQDGGFGGYTF
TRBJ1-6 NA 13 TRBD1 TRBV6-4 TGTGCCAGCAGTCGGGACAGAAATTCACCCCTCCACTTT CASSRDRNSPLHF
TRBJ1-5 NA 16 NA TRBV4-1 TGCGCCAGCAGCCAAGATCCAGGGGCTGGCAATCAGCCCCAGCATTTT CASSQDPGAGNQPQHF
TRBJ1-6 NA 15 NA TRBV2 TGTGCCAGCAGGAACACTACAGGGTTTAGGTCACCCCTCCACTTT CASRNTTGFRSPLHF
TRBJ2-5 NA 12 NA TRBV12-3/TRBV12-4 TGTGCCAGCAGTTTCGAGAGAGAGACCCAGTACTTC CASSFERETQYF
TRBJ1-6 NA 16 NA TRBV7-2 TGTGCCAGCAGCTTCGACACCTTCTCCTATAATTCACCCCTCCACTTT CASSFDTFSYNSPLHF
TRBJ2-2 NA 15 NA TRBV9 TGTGCCAGCAGCGCGTCACCCGAAGCCCCCGGGGAGCTGTTTTTT CASSASPEAPGELFF
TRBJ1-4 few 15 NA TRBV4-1 TGCGCCAGCAGCCAAGATGGCGGGGGTAATGAAAAACTGTTTTTT CASSQDGGGNEKLFF
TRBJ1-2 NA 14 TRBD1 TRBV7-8 TGTGCCAGCAGCTTAGCCAGGGGGCTCTATGGCTACACCTTC CASSLARGLYGYTF
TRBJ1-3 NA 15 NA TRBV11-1 TGTGCCAGCAGCTTAGACGGGGTCTCTGGAAACACCATATATTTT CASSLDGVSGNTIYF
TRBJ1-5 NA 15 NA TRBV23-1 TGCGCCAGCAGTCAATACCGGAGAGAGCGGCAGCCCCAGCATTTT CASSQYRRERQPQHF
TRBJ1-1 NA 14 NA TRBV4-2 TGTGCCAGCAGCCGAAGCCCAGGGAACACTGAAGCTTTCTTT CASSRSPGNTEAFF
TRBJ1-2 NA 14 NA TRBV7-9 TGTGCCAGCAGCAAGGGGTCCCCTAACTATGGCTACACCTTC CASSKGSPNYGYTF
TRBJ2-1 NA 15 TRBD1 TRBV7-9 TGTGCCAGCAGCCAGACAGGGTCAGTCTACAATGAGCAGTTCTTC CASSQTGSVYNEQFF
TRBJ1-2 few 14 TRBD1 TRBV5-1 TGCGCCAGCAGTCGGGACAGGGGTAACTATGGCTACACCTTC CASSRDRGNYGYTF
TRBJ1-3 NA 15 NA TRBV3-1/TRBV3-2 TGTGCCAGCAGCCAAGAGTCCAGGGGAGGAAACACCATATATTTT CASSQESRGGNTIYF
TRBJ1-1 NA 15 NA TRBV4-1 TGCGCCAGCAGCCAAGTTGATCGGGAGAACACTGAAGCTTTCTTT CASSQVDRENTEAFF
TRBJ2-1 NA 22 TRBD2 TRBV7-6 TGTGCCAGCAGCATACCCTCCGTTAGGTCTAGCGGGGGAACCATCCCCTACAATGAGCAGTTCTTC CASSIPSVRSSGGTIPYNEQFF
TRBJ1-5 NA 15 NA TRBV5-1 TGCGCCAGCAGCTTAGGACAAGATAGCAATCAGCCCCAGCATTTT CASSLGQDSNQPQHF
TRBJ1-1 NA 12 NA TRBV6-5 TGTGCCAGCACCTCTGGAGGCACTGAAGCTTTCTTT CASTSGGTEAFF
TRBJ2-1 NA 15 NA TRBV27 TGTGCCAGCAGTTTATCTCCGTTATCCTACAATGAGCAGTTCTTC CASSLSPLSYNEQFF
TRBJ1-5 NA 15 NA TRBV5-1 TGCGCCAGCAGCCCTAGCCCCAACGGGAATCAGCCCCAGCATTTT CASSPSPNGNQPQHF
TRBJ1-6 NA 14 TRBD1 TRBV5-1 TGCGCCAGCAGCTCGGAGACAGGGAGTTCACCCCTCCACTTT CASSSETGSSPLHF
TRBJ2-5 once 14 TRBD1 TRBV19 TGTGCCAGTAGTATAACAGGGGGGCAAGAGACCCAGTACTTC CASSITGGQETQYF
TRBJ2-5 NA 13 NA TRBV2 TGTGCCAGCACCTTGGGGGGACCAGAGACCCAGTACTTC CASTLGGPETQYF
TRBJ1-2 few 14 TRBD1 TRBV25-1 TGTGCCAGCAGTGAAGGCAGGGGGCTCTATGGCTACACCTTC CASSEGRGLYGYTF
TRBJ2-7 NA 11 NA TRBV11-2 TGTGCCAGCAGCTTTCCCGGGGGGCCGTACTTC CASSFPGGPYF
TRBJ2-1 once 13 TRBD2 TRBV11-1 TGTGCCAGCAGCTTGGGAGGGGTAGATGAGCAGTTCTTC CASSLGGVDEQFF